These T cell receptor beta chains were read from a single sample in a study of beta chain features in type 1 diabetes. TCRdb keeps only in-frame clones here, not all; method: immunoSEQ multiplex PCR. Among 95,000 to 110,000 clones, around 30% were seen once, and the ten largest hold roughly 0.5%. What was sequenced was central memory CD4+ T cells from blood. Receptor source: a woman aged 18-29 years with type 1 diabetes. Both conserved end residues are part of each CDR3. The D gene is left open where the match is weak. A row's size may be missing; if present it is once, few, many or a size class.

size	V	D	J	length	DNA	CDR3
-	TRBV4-3	-	TRBJ2-2	19	TGCGCCAGCAGCCAAGATGCGATTTTATTATACGCGAACACCGGGGAGCTGTTTTTT	CASSQDAILLYANTGELFF
few	TRBV9	-	TRBJ2-3	16	TGTGCCAGCAGCGCGAGGGTTTCTAGCGGCACAGATACGCAGTATTTT	CASSARVSSGTDTQYF
-	TRBV6-5	-	TRBJ2-2	16	TGTGCCAGCAGTTCTCTATCGCCCCCTGGTACCGGGGAGCTGTTTTTT	CASSSLSPPGTGELFF
-	TRBV6-1	TRBD2	TRBJ2-5	15	TGTGCCAGCGGGACGTCGGGGGGGGCGCGGGAGACCCAGTACTTC	CASGTSGGARETQYF
-	TRBV21-1	-	TRBJ1-5	14	TGTGCCAGCAGCAGTACAGGGGGGGATCAGCCCCAGCATTTT	CASSSTGGDQPQHF
-	TRBV30	-	TRBJ2-3	16	TGTGCCTGGAGTGTACTGACGGGGACTAGCACAGATACGCAGTATTTT	CAWSVLTGTSTDTQYF
few	TRBV19	TRBD2	TRBJ2-1	13	TGTGCCAGAGGGGCTAGCGGACATAGGGAGCAGTTCTTC	CARGASGHREQFF
few	TRBV18	-	TRBJ2-3	13	TGTGCCAGCTCACCCAGCCTGGACAGAACCCTATCTTTT	CASSPSLDRTLSF
-	TRBV7-2	-	TRBJ2-1	15	TGTGCCAGCAGCACTGACTATAGCTCCTACAATGAGCAGTTCTTC	CASSTDYSSYNEQFF
few	TRBV5-1	-	TRBJ2-7	11	TGCGCCAGCAGTTACGGCTACGAGCAGTACTTC	CASSYGYEQYF
few	TRBV2	TRBD1	TRBJ2-2	15	TGTGCCAGCGCCTCGGACAGGGGTTTAGGGGGGGAGCTGTTTTTT	CASASDRGLGGELFF
few	TRBV11-2	-	TRBJ2-1	14	TGTGCCAGCAGCTCTCGAGAGGCGGACAATGAGCAGTTCTTC	CASSSREADNEQFF
-	TRBV11-2	TRBD2	TRBJ2-6	18	TGTGCCAGCAGGGGACTAGCGGAGATGCTCTCTGGGGCCAACGTCCTGACTTTC	CASRGLAEMLSGANVLTF
few	TRBV7-9	TRBD1	TRBJ2-6	16	TGTGCCAGCAGCTGGACAGGTGCGGCTGGGGCCAACGTCCTGACTTTC	CASSWTGAAGANVLTF
-	TRBV5-1	-	TRBJ2-1	14	TGCGCCAGCAGCTTGGGTCAGGGGAATAATGAGCAGTTCTTC	CASSLGQGNNEQFF
-	TRBV27	TRBD2	TRBJ2-7	13	TGTGCCAGCAAGCTAGCGGGAGGGGGAGAGCAGTACTTC	CASKLAGGGEQYF
-	TRBV5-1	TRBD1	TRBJ2-7	14	TGCGCCAGCAGCCCGGGACAGGGCACCCACGAGCAGTACTTC	CASSPGQGTHEQYF
-	TRBV6-6	TRBD1	TRBJ1-1	15	TGTGCCAGCAGTTACGGGGGGACAGGTGAAACTGAAGCTTTCTTT	CASSYGGTGETEAFF
once	TRBV11-2	TRBD1	TRBJ1-5	15	TGTGCCAGCAGTTCCGACAGGGGTAGCAATCAGCCCCAGCATTTT	CASSSDRGSNQPQHF
-	TRBV7-2	-	TRBJ2-5	13	TGTGCCAGCAGTTACAGGGTATCAGAGACCCAGTACTTC	CASSYRVSETQYF
-	TRBV19	-	TRBJ1-1	14	TGTGCCAGTAGTAAACGACGGGAGAACACTGAAGCTTTCTTT	CASSKRRENTEAFF
many	TRBV5-1	TRBD1	TRBJ2-7	14	TGCGCCAGCAGCTTAGGGACAGAGTCCTACGAGCAGTACTTC	CASSLGTESYEQYF
-	TRBV18	TRBD1	TRBJ2-5	14	TGTGCCAGCTCACCGACAGGGGGATTGGAGACCCAGTACTTC	CASSPTGGLETQYF
-	TRBV28	-	TRBJ2-1	12	TGTGCCAGCAGTCCCCTATCCTATGAGCAGTTCTTC	CASSPLSYEQFF
-	TRBV14	TRBD2	TRBJ2-3	17	TGTGCCAGCAGCCAAATAAGGAGCGGGAGGGCCGCGGATACGCAGTATTTT	CASSQIRSGRAADTQYF
-	TRBV11-2	TRBD2	TRBJ2-5	14	TGTGCCAGCAGCCAGACTAGCGTTGGCGAGACCCAGTACTTC	CASSQTSVGETQYF
few	TRBV4-2	TRBD1	TRBJ2-7	15	TGTGCCAGCAGCCAGACGGGGACAGGGGTGTACGAGCAGTACTTC	CASSQTGTGVYEQYF